This TCR beta chain comes out of a study of early T cells in non-severe SARS-CoV-2 infection. This clonotype was seen many times. Each CDR3 protein is one row after TCRdb ran MiXCR on the 5' RACE reads. The data hold tens of thousands of distinct CDR3 sequences, with around 10% observed a single time. J gave up 0 bases and V 5 bases, and 7 bases lay outside the gene matches. The germline gives CDR1 LGHDT, CDR2 YNNKEL (reference sequence). The CDR3 length is 15 residues. This sequence was found in an adult who was a healthcare worker with PCR-confirmed SARS-CoV-2 infection or an uninfected control (not recorded which). This sequence joins TRBV3-1 and TRBJ2-7, with 7 bases fitting TRBD2. Sequenced: whole blood. CDR3 bases: TGTGCCAGCAGCTTCCGCGGGGGTAGCTCCTACGAGCAGTACTTC. This codes for CASSFRGGSSYEQYF.